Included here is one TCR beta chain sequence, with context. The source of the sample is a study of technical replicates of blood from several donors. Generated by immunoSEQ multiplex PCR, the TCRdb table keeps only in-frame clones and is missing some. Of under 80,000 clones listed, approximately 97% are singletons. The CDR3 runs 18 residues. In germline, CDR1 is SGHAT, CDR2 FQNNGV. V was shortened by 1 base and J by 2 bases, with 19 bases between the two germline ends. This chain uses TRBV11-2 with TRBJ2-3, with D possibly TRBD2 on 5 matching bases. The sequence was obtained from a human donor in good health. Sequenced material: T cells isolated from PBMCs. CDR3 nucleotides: TGTGCCAGCAGCTTAGGGCAGCTAGCCGACTTTTACACAGATACGCAGTATTTT. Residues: CASSLGQLADFYTDTQYF.